This TCR beta chain appears in the sequencing data of a study of T-cell memory formation after mild COVID-19. TCRdb reprocessed the 5' RACE reads with MiXCR, giving one entry per CDR3 protein. The top ten hold around 12% of the sample, which has 450,000 or so distinct CDR3 sequences, 20% to 30% seen once. Study-wide results and caveats: Prior to infection, memory already included some responding clones, suggesting cross-reactive memory joined.

This clonotype has only a few counts. What it binds is unknown. Sequenced material: PBMCs or a T cell subset sorted from them (not recorded which). This clonotype was sampled from an adult woman who had mild COVID-19 (a few samples of this study predate the infection). Cell type and time point are not known.

CDR3 nucleotides: TGCGCCAGCAGCCCACAACAGCTGAGCAATCAGCCCCAGCATTTT. The encoded protein is CASSPQQLSNQPQHF. This chain joins TRBV4-1 and TRBJ1-5, with D unresolved. In germline, CDR1 is MGHRA, CDR2 YSYEKL. This CDR3 is built from 15 residues. V was trimmed by 4 bases and J by 1 base, leaving 11 bases between them.